The present entry profiles one TCR beta chain with its context. Its antigen is not identified. The sample belongs to a study of cytomegalovirus exposure and HLA in healthy donors. Study conclusions and caveats: DRB1 had the most TCR associations and HLA-C the fewest, a later analysis found, with rates varying by HLA locus. The study recorded 150 to 200 TCR beta chains that were cytomegalovirus-associated.

13 Jbeta primers and 60 Vbeta primers were used for the PCR. Method: immunoSEQ multiplex PCR; TCRdb's copy keeps in-frame clones and lacks some. The repertoire consists of approximately 260,000 clones, with 80% to 95% occurring once and the leading ten covering about 1.7%. This receptor was identified in a girl aged 2 to 10 in good health and CMV-seronegative. The sample was PBMCs.

CDR3 DNA sequence: TGTGCCAGTAACCCCGCCGGGGGGGAGACCCAGTACTTC. Translation gives CASNPAGGETQYF. This chain connects TRBV19 to TRBJ2-5; 7 bases fit TRBD2. Germline CDR1 and CDR2: LNHDA and SQIVND (reference sequence). V shed 7 bases and J 5 bases; nucleotides not matched to a gene: 7. The CDR3 runs 13 residues.